One sample yielded the 18 T cell receptor beta chains listed below, sequenced in a study of response to subunit inactivated influenza vaccine. TCRdb re-called the RT-PCR reads through MiXCR, storing one row per CDR3 protein. The table lists 500,000 to 550,000 distinct CDR3 sequences, around 8% of them singletons. Sequenced here: PBMCs from blood, sampled about 24 months after vaccination. These receptors came from a man aged 45 to 70 who received an inactivated influenza vaccine.

About this clonotype: At one end the junction does not follow the germline gene, possibly because of a read error. The J gene is TRBJ2-7, the V gene TRBV6-2 or TRBV6-3; no definite D call. The CDR3 loop spans 13 amino acids. Germline assignment: CDR1 MNHEY and CDR2 SVGEGT. The CDR3 DNA is TGTGCCAGCAGTTACTCGGCGGCCTACGAGCAGTGCTTC. As protein: CASSYSAAYEQCF.

This clonotype was recorded at least ten times. The V call is TRBV5-1, the J call TRBJ2-1, with 8 bases identical to TRBD2. Germline values: CDR1 SGHRS, CDR2 YFSETQ. V trimming: 5 bases; J trimming: 8 bases; junction bases outside the gene matches: 12. The CDR3 covers 15 residues. CDR3 residues: CASRIFGREVDEQFF. The CDR3 region has the DNA TGCGCCAGCAGGATATTCGGGCGGGAGGTCGATGAGCAGTTCTTC.

CDR3 in DNA: TGTGCCAGCAGCTTACCTAACAGTCGGGAGACCCAGTACTTC. Its translation: CASSLPNSRETQYF. The chain links TRBV7-9 to TRBJ2-5; D unresolved. V was trimmed by 2 bases and J by 5 bases, leaving 12 bases between them. Germline CDR1 and CDR2: SEHNR and FQNEAQ (reference sequence). The CDR3 extends over 14 amino acids.

This clonotype was detected ten times or more. For the CDR3, the DNA is TGTGCCATCAGTGAGCCGCCGATAGAGCAGTTCTTC. Translation: CAISEPPIEQFF. J is TRBJ2-1 and V is TRBV10-3; D uncertain. CDR1 ENHRY and CDR2 SYGVKD come from the germline V gene. The CDR3 runs to 12 residues. Trimming shortened V by 2 bases and J by 10 bases, and 9 bases separated the two germline ends.

This clonotype was detected a few times. The chain couples TRBV4-3 to TRBJ1-1, with no clear D. V lost 0 bases to trimming and J lost 8 bases, with 16 bases between them. This CDR3 contains 15 residues. The V gene's germline CDR1 is LGHNA and CDR2 YSLEER. CDR3 sequence (DNA): TGCGCCAGCAGCCAAGATCTCTTAACGAGAGGGGAAGCTTTCTTT. It yields the protein CASSQDLLTRGEAFF.

This clonotype was seen a handful of times. The chain uses TRBV9 and TRBJ2-5; the match to TRBD1 covers 9 bases. Germline assignment: CDR1 SGDLS and CDR2 YYNGEE. CDR3 length: 15 residues. V shed 0 bases and J 5 bases; nucleotides not matched to a gene: 5. The CDR3, as DNA: TGTGCCAGCAGCGTAGGGGACAGGGTTGTGGAGACCCAGTACTTC. This sequence encodes CASSVGDRVVETQYF.

V and J are TRBV10-3 and TRBJ2-3; 11 positions match TRBD1. With V trimmed by 7 bases and J by 1 base, 4 bases remained unmatched. From germline, CDR1 is ENHRY and CDR2 SYGVKD. CDR3 length equals 15 residues. The DNA for the CDR3 is TGTGCCATCAATAAGGGACAGGGGGGCACAGATACGCAGTATTTT. Its translation is CAINKGQGGTDTQYF.

This clonotype has a handful of counts. The chain employs TRBV12-3 or TRBV12-4 and TRBJ1-5; D not certain. The CDR3 loop spans 14 amino acids. V shed 2 bases and J shed 1 base, with 6 bases lying between them. The CDR3 sequence: CASSLKDSNQPQHF. The CDR3, as DNA: TGTGCCAGCAGTTTAAAGGACAGCAATCAGCCCCAGCATTTT.

This clonotype was seen only a few times. The rearrangement uses TRBV12-3 or TRBV12-4 and TRBJ1-5; D is perhaps TRBD1 (6 bases). V was cut by 5 bases and J by 6 bases, with 11 bases left in between. The CDR3 sequence is 13 residues long. This CDR3 is CASSRQEFQPQHF. DNA of the CDR3: TGTGCCAGCAGTCGACAGGAATTTCAGCCCCAGCATTTT.

This clonotype was seen ten or more times. The V gene is TRBV20-1, the J gene TRBJ2-3; D unresolved. Trimming shortened V by 5 bases and J by 2 bases, and 8 bases separated the two germline ends. The germline CDR1 and CDR2 sequences are DFQATT and SNEGSKA (reference sequence). The CDR3 has 12 residues. The CDR3 DNA reads as TGCAGTGCTGGCCGAAACACAGATACGCAGTATTTT. Translated, it gives CSAGRNTDTQYF.

The table lists this clonotype with a few counts. The gene calls are TRBV5-1 and TRBJ2-3; 9 positions agree with TRBD1. The CDR3 has 14 residues. The germline gives CDR1 SGHRS, CDR2 YFSETQ. With V trimmed by 4 bases and J by 4 bases, 4 bases remained unmatched. CDR3 sequence: CASSTGTGSDTQYF. DNA for the CDR3: TGCGCCAGCAGCACGGGGACAGGGTCAGATACGCAGTATTTT.

The rearrangement uses TRBV11-2 and TRBJ2-3, with D tentatively TRBD2 (7 bases). Germline V lookup: CDR1 SGHAT, CDR2 FQNNGV. The CDR3 is 12 amino acids. V was pared by 5 bases and J by 9 bases, with 12 bases between. The CDR3 DNA reads as TGTGCCAGCAGCCAGAGCGGGACAACGCAGTATTTT. Its translation is CASSQSGTTQYF.

In its sample, this clonotype was seen many times. The gene calls are TRBV28 and TRBJ2-7; 9 positions agree with TRBD1. V shed 6 bases and J 4 bases; nucleotides not matched to a gene: 10. Per germline, CDR1 MDHEN and CDR2 SYDVKM. This CDR3 has 15 amino acids. The CDR3 reads CASSSNRGRTYEQYF. CDR3 sequence (DNA): TGTGCCAGCAGCTCTAACAGGGGGCGGACTTACGAGCAGTACTTC.

The rearrangement joins TRBV7-4 to TRBJ2-7; 8 nucleotides align to TRBD2. The V segment lost 1 base and the J segment 2 bases; nucleotides outside the gene matches: 4. This CDR3 is 15 amino acids long. CDR1 is SGHVT, CDR2 SQSDAQ, per germline. This CDR3 reads CASSLERESPYEQYF. CDR3 sequence (DNA): TGTGCCAGCAGCTTAGAGCGGGAGAGTCCCTACGAGCAGTACTTC.

This clonotype turned up a few times. V usage is TRBV2 and J usage is TRBJ1-3; 9 nucleotides match TRBD1. The J segment lost 4 bases and the V segment lost 6 bases, leaving 7 bases of the junction unmatched. The germline CDR1 and CDR2 sequences are SNHLY and FYNNEI. The CDR3 contains 15 residues. The CDR3 DNA sequence: TGTGCCAGCAGCGGGACAGGGCAAGGCGGAAACACCATATATTTT. Protein sequence: CASSGTGQGGNTIYF.

In this sample, this clonotype turned up a few times. V gene TRBV4-3 combines with J gene TRBJ2-1, with TRBD2 matching 7 bases. The CDR3 consists of 17 residues. Losses at the gene ends were 0 bases for V and 6 bases for J; bases not matched to a gene: 11. The germline gives CDR1 LGHNA, CDR2 YSLEER. DNA of the CDR3: TGCGCCAGCAGCCAAGATGGGGCGGGAGCGTTTGGCAATGAGCAGTTCTTC. This gives the protein CASSQDGAGAFGNEQFF.

This clonotype was observed many times. The V and J genes are TRBV7-2 and TRBJ2-7, with D perhaps matching TRBD1 (6 bases). The CDR3 sequence is 17 residues long. Germline assignment: CDR1 SGHTA and CDR2 FQGNSA. Between the trimmed V and J ends, which lost 1 base and 6 bases, there was a span of 22 bases. The CDR3 protein is CASSLVVTGSSKGEQYF. CDR3 coding DNA: TGTGCCAGCAGCTTAGTAGTTACAGGGAGTAGTAAGGGCGAGCAGTACTTC.

The rearrangement joins TRBV28 to TRBJ1-5; D may be TRBD1 (5 bases). The V end was cut by 0 bases, the J end by 6 bases, with 24 bases between. CDR1 and CDR2 from the germline V gene are MDHEN and SYDVKM. The CDR3 has 19 amino acids. The CDR3 spells CASSLWSVGGRRGVQPQHF. CDR3 nucleotide sequence: TGTGCCAGCAGTTTATGGAGCGTAGGCGGTCGTAGAGGGGTTCAGCCCCAGCATTTT.